The rows below give T cell receptor beta chains drawn from one sample of a study of identical twins. TCRdb re-called the 5' RACE reads with MiXCR, one entry per CDR3 protein. The top ten clones hold around 0.48% of a sample with more than 400,000 distinct CDR3 sequences, roughly 15% of them seen once. The sample was also reused in another study, on yellow fever vaccine responses in identical twins.

Source material: CD4+ T cells sorted from blood. The receptor set was obtained from a woman aged 18-35 years in good health. Each CDR3 is given with its conserved first and last residue. The order of the fields is V gene, CDR3 protein.

>TRBV15
CATSTTPWSPGNTGELFF
>TRBV11-2
CASKQRGQTGGSYNEQFF
>TRBV5-1
CASSTPQETQYF
>TRBV6-2/TRBV6-3
CASSYERGGLWDNEQFF
>TRBV11-2
CASSPGPGKQFF
>TRBV20-1
CSASVVNEQFF
>TRBV27
CASSWGLLTDTQYF
>TRBV11-2
CASSFGTGGGYGYTF
>TRBV20-1
CSARTQPLNTEAFF
>TRBV12-3/TRBV12-4
CASSLQGGGGTEAFF
>TRBV12-3/TRBV12-4
CASSLPSLGTQYF
>TRBV7-3
CASSLGRGLGAEAFF
>TRBV24-1
CAIKRDRGLAGNNEQFF
>TRBV29-1
CSVRAATNEKLFF
>TRBV20-1
CSTSQGNTEAFF
>TRBV6-1
CASSGGSVGETQYF
>TRBV7-9
CASCLAEYTGELFF
>TRBV4-1
CASSQDLSGTGTQAQYF
>TRBV24-1
CATSDSTGTQETQYF
>TRBV6-2/TRBV6-3
CASSYLWGSGSWSGFSGELFF
>TRBV6-5
CASSYSGGPADTQYF
>TRBV10-3
CAITGGDTDTQYF
>TRBV7-9
CASSFRAPNEKLFF
>TRBV15
CATSRGPFQPNTQYF
>TRBV7-9
CASSLPQSGGELFF
>TRBV28
CASSLSGTSGIYEQYF
>TRBV6-5
CASSYSNPGGTNEQFF
>TRBV2
CASSGGPSNQPQHF
>TRBV5-1
CASSFGSATSGQETQYF
>TRBV5-1
CASKPGQEYNEQFF
>TRBV28
CASSLTTGRLTPLHF
>TRBV4-1
CASSHAGTANTGELFF
>TRBV5-1
CASRVSTNEKLFF
>TRBV20-1
CSASSGGGAETQYF
>TRBV11-2
CASSQQQETQYF
>TRBV6-5
CASSYGSGTYEQYF
>TRBV12-3/TRBV12-4
CASNLYNEQFF
>TRBV20-1
CSATPSGRDTGELFF
>TRBV20-1
CSVHRADTQYF
>TRBV7-9
CASSLPQGSDTQYF
>TRBV11-2
CASTFRGWYGNEQFF
>TRBV7-2
CASSSGLAGVYEQFF
>TRBV28
CASSPPGGGNQPQHF
>TRBV3-1
CASSKGRGAPQPQHF
>TRBV12-3/TRBV12-4
CASSLGLAVNEQFF
>TRBV7-8
CASSFGRAGANVLTF
>TRBV9
CASSVLSSYNEQFF
>TRBV4-2
CASSRFGAGGDEQFF
>TRBV18
CASSPQESGIAINEQFF
>TRBV20-1
CSAKGGGHTNTGELFF
>TRBV2
CATNRGTGETGELFF